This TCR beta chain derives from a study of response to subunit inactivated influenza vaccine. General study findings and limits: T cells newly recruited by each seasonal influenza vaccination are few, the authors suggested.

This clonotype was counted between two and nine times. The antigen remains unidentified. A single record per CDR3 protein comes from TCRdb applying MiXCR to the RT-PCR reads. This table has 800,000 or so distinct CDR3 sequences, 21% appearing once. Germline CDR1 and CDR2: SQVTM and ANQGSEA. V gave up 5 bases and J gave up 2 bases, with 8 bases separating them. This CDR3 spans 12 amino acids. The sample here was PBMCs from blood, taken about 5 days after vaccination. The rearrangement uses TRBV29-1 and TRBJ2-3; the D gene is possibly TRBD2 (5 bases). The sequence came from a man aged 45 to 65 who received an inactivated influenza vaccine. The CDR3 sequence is CSVWTDTDTQYF. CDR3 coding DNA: TGCAGCGTTTGGACTGACACAGATACGCAGTATTTT.